A single sample is the source of the 27 T cell receptor beta chains below, sequenced in a study of TIL therapy for anti-PD-1-resistant metastatic lung cancer. Sequencing used immunoSEQ v3. The repertoire was sequenced with immunoSEQ multiplex PCR; TCRdb's copy has only in-frame clones and lacks some. The sample consists of under 60,000 clones, around 85% of them appearing once. The time point here: pre-treatment sample, taken before nivolumab and TIL therapy. The material sequenced was blood, taken at baseline. These receptors all stem from a person between 25 and 79 years old with non-small cell lung cancer.

V usage is TRBV12-3 or TRBV12-4 and J usage is TRBJ2-7; the D gene is possibly TRBD2 (5 bases). The CDR3 has 11 amino acids. V was clipped by 7 bases and J by 6 bases, with 10 bases between them. DNA of the CDR3: TGTGCCAGCACCGCGGCGGGCGAGCAGTACTTC. It specifies CASTAAGEQYF.

This rearrangement joins TRBV20-1 to TRBJ2-1; the match to TRBD2 covers 10 bases. The CDR3 spans 16 residues. Germline lookup yields CDR1 DFQATT and CDR2 SNEGSKA (reference sequence). V dropped 3 bases and J dropped 4; count of bases not matched to a gene: 9. For the CDR3, the DNA is TGCAGTGCTAGTGTGTACGGGACTAGCGTATACAATGAGCAGTTCTTC. Its protein is CSASVYGTSVYNEQFF.

This clone was recorded only once. Here the CDR3 reads CASSPPAGAYEQYF. The CDR3 DNA reads TGTGCCAGCTCACCACCCGCGGGGGCTTACGAGCAGTACTTC. This chain joins TRBV18 and TRBJ2-7, with D perhaps TRBD2 (7 bases). Germline CDR1 KGHSH, CDR2 LQKENI. CDR3 length: 14 residues. The germline V and J ends were trimmed by 0 bases and 4 bases, with 10 bases remaining between them. Using reference TRBV18 and TRBJ2-7 for the parts outside the CDR3, the full variable domain is NAGVMQNPRHLVRRRGQEARLRCSPMKGHSHVYWYRQLPEEGLKFMVYLQKENIIDESGMPKERFSAEFPKEGPSILRIQQVVRGDSAAYFCASSPPAGAYEQYFGPGTRLTVT.

This sequence joins TRBV6-5 and TRBJ1-2, with 9 bases lining up with TRBD1. CDR1 and CDR2 from the germline V gene are MNHEY and SVGAGI. This CDR3 is built from 13 residues. V shed 6 bases and J 7 bases; nucleotides not matched to a gene: 6. As DNA, the CDR3 is TGTGCCAGCAGAGCACAGGGGGCTCGTGGCTACACCTTC. Translating gives CASRAQGARGYTF.

This clone was detected only once. The chain recombines TRBV28 with TRBJ2-7; D uncertain. Germline-derived CDR1 and CDR2 are MDHEN and SYDVKM. This CDR3 has 12 residues. V lost 6 bases, J lost 2 bases, and 8 bases lay in between. CDR3 loop: CASSNRTYEQYF. The CDR3 DNA reads TGTGCCAGCAGCAACCGAACCTACGAGCAGTACTTC.

Only a few counts were recorded for this clone. The genes are TRBV7-9 and TRBJ2-7; D unresolved. CDR3 length equals 14 residues. CDR1 is SEHNR and CDR2 is FQNEAQ in the germline V gene (reference sequence). V lost 0 bases to trimming and J lost 5 bases, with 11 bases between them. This chain's CDR3 is CASSLALPGDEQYF. The DNA of the CDR3 is TGTGCCAGCAGCTTAGCCCTCCCTGGGGACGAGCAGTACTTC.

The chain links TRBV9 to TRBJ2-1; the match to TRBD2 covers 10 bases. CDR1 SGDLS and CDR2 YYNGEE come from the germline V gene. V trimming: 0 bases; J trimming: 8 bases; junction bases outside the gene matches: 8. This CDR3 is 16 amino acids long. The CDR3 reads CASSVAGSAGGHEQFF. Written as DNA, the CDR3 is TGTGCCAGCAGCGTAGCAGGCTCAGCGGGGGGGCATGAGCAGTTCTTC.

In its sample, this clone ranks as large. The chain recombines TRBV19 with TRBJ1-1, with 10 bases matching TRBD1. CDR3 length: 15 amino acids. Germline assignment: CDR1 LNHDA and CDR2 SQIVND (reference sequence). J lost 5 bases, V lost 11 bases, and 14 bases had no gene match. CDR3 sequence: CASSRDRGLWTEAFF. In DNA form, the CDR3 reads TGTGCCTCTTCGCGGGACAGGGGATTGTGGACTGAAGCTTTCTTT.

The V gene is TRBV20-1, the J gene TRBJ2-7; 8 bases line up with TRBD2. The CDR3 runs 13 residues. The germline V gene encodes CDR1 DFQATT and CDR2 SNEGSKA (reference sequence). V was clipped by 3 bases and J by 2 bases; unmatched bases: 3. DNA of the CDR3: TGCAGTGCTAGTACTAGCGGTACCTACGAGCAGTACTTC. Protein product: CSASTSGTYEQYF.

In regard to this clone: Other DNA sequences in the sample encode the same CDR3. This chain links TRBV9 with TRBJ2-1; D is uncertain. The germline V gene has CDR1 SGDLS and CDR2 YYNGEE. This CDR3 comprises 14 residues. V gave up 0 bases and J gave up 0 bases, with 4 bases separating them. The CDR3 coding sequence is TGTGCCAGCAGCGTAGGTTCCTCCTACAATGAGCAGTTCTTC. Encoded protein: CASSVGSSYNEQFF.

This clone appeared a few times. The chain uses TRBV15 and TRBJ1-1, with D uncertain. With 5 bases removed from V and 3 bases from J, the gap between germline ends came to 13 bases. Germline V gene data show CDR1 as LNHNV and CDR2 as YYDKDF (reference sequence). There are 14 residues in the CDR3. CDR3 residues: CATSGARFHTEAFF. The CDR3 DNA sequence: TGTGCCACCAGCGGCGCAAGATTCCACACTGAAGCTTTCTTT.

The chain joins TRBV5-1 to TRBJ2-7; maybe TRBD1 (7 bases). Germline CDR1 reads SGHRS; CDR2 reads YFSETQ. Trimming removed 5 bases at V and 0 bases at J, with 12 bases between. The CDR3 extends over 14 amino acids. CDR3 sequence reads: CASRGQGGSYEQYF. CDR3 sequence (DNA): TGCGCCAGCAGAGGGCAGGGGGGCTCCTACGAGCAGTACTTC.

This chain links TRBV6-1 with TRBJ1-5, with TRBD1 as a possible D gene (5 bases). V was clipped by 2 bases and J by 0 bases, with 20 bases between them. Germline CDR1 and CDR2: MNHNS and SASEGT. CDR3 size: 19 residues. Written as DNA, the CDR3 is TGTGCCAGCAGTGAAAGGCGAGGGGTGGGGGTTTATAGCAATCAGCCCCAGCATTTT. It specifies CASSERRGVGVYSNQPQHF.

This clone appeared a few times. V and J are TRBV15 and TRBJ1-5; maybe TRBD1 (6 bases). This CDR3 comprises 15 residues. V shed 0 bases and J shed 7 bases, with 13 bases lying between them. Germline loops: CDR1 LNHNV, CDR2 YYDKDF (reference sequence). The chain's CDR3 is CATSRDSTGGQPQHF. The CDR3 DNA follows: TGTGCCACCAGCAGAGATTCGACAGGCGGGCAGCCCCAGCATTTT.

This clone was picked up one time. The genes are TRBV18 and TRBJ2-2; 8 bases line up with TRBD1. The germline gives CDR1 KGHSH, CDR2 LQKENI. The CDR3 loop spans 17 amino acids. V lost 1 base to trimming and J lost 4 bases; unmatched junction nucleotides: 8. The CDR3, as DNA: TGTGCCAGCTCACCACTCTACGGACAGGGTGGCACCGGGGAGCTGTTTTTT. Protein product: CASSPLYGQGGTGELFF.

The chain links TRBV18 to TRBJ2-7; TRBD2 is a possible D gene (5 bases). Between the trimmed V and J ends, which lost 2 bases and 7 bases, there was a span of 15 bases. This CDR3 has 14 residues. Germline V gene lookup returns CDR1 KGHSH and CDR2 LQKENI. The CDR3 reads CASSPAGLQGEQYF. The CDR3 region has the DNA TGTGCCAGCTCACCAGCAGGACTCCAAGGGGAGCAGTACTTC.

The rearrangement uses TRBV4-3 and TRBJ2-1; 10 bases line up with TRBD1. CDR3 length equals 14 residues. Germline V gene lookup returns CDR1 LGHNA and CDR2 YSLEER. J gave up 7 bases and V 4 bases, and 4 bases lay outside the gene matches. The CDR3 DNA is TGCGCCAGCAGCCTCGGGACAGGGGTGAATGAGCAGTTCTTC. It encodes CASSLGTGVNEQFF.

This clone came up once. The J gene is TRBJ1-1, the V gene TRBV6-1; D gene uncertain. V was trimmed by 4 bases and J by 1 base, leaving 16 bases between them. Per the germline V gene, CDR1 is MNHNS and CDR2 is SASEGT. The CDR3 length is 16 residues. The CDR3 region has the DNA TGTGCCAGCAGTGGTAGGCTACACGATCCGAACACTGAAGCTTTCTTT. Protein product: CASSGRLHDPNTEAFF.

The chain recombines TRBV19 with TRBJ1-2; 8 bases map to TRBD1. CDR3 length: 16 residues. Germline loops: CDR1 LNHDA, CDR2 SQIVND (reference sequence). With V trimmed by 2 bases and J by 2 bases, 7 bases remained unmatched. The CDR3 region has the DNA TGTGCCAGTAGTATACGGACAGGGACGACGAACTATGGCTACACCTTC. This translates into CASSIRTGTTNYGYTF.

Written as DNA, the CDR3 is TGTGCCAGCAGTTCCCGGACAGGGGGACAACAGCCCCAGCATTTT. Amino acid sequence: CASSSRTGGQQPQHF. The chain joins TRBV28 to TRBJ1-5; TRBD1 agrees at 10 bases. This CDR3 has 15 amino acids. V shed 4 bases, J shed 7 bases, and the junction held 7 bases outside the gene matches. Germline loops: CDR1 MDHEN, CDR2 SYDVKM.

The genes are TRBV28 and TRBJ1-1; D remains ambiguous. The germline CDR1 and CDR2 sequences are MDHEN and SYDVKM. The CDR3 contains 12 residues. V was cut by 3 bases and J by 6 bases, with 8 bases left in between. CDR3: CASSLVGPEAFF. The CDR3 region has the DNA TGTGCCAGCAGTTTGGTGGGTCCTGAAGCTTTCTTT. Full variable domain (missing parts from reference TRBV28 and TRBJ1-1): DVKVTQSSRYLVKRTGEKVFLECVQDMDHENMFWYRQDPGLGLRLIYFSYDVKMKEKGDIPEGYSVSREKKERFSLILESASTNQTSMYLCASSLVGPEAFFGQGTRLTVV.

This clone was seen a few times. V usage is TRBV5-1 and J usage is TRBJ1-6; D might be TRBD1 (5 bases). The V gene's germline CDR1 is SGHRS and CDR2 YFSETQ. The CDR3 has 15 residues. V lost 4 bases to trimming and J lost 8 bases, with 16 bases between them. Here the CDR3 DNA reads TGCGCCAGCAGCCGCCTGGGGGGGAGAGATTCACCCCTCCACTTT. Amino acid sequence: CASSRLGGRDSPLHF.

The chain employs TRBV27 and TRBJ2-7; 8 nucleotides match TRBD1. J lost 0 bases, V lost 4 bases, and 8 bases had no gene match. This CDR3 is built from 16 residues. Germline CDR1 reads MNHEY; CDR2 reads SMNVEV (reference sequence). CDR3: CASSSLLDRVSYEQYF. In DNA, the CDR3 is TGTGCCAGCAGTTCCCTCCTGGACAGGGTCTCCTACGAGCAGTACTTC.

The V and J genes are TRBV7-2 and TRBJ1-5, with D possibly being TRBD1 (6 bases). Germline assignment: CDR1 SGHTA and CDR2 FQGNSA. Trimming cost V 5 bases and J 3 bases, with 14 bases left between them. This CDR3 comprises 15 residues. Written as DNA, the CDR3 is TGTGCCAGCAGCCTAGACGGACAGTTCAATCAGCCCCAGCATTTT. It specifies CASSLDGQFNQPQHF.

The V gene is TRBV27, the J gene TRBJ1-5; no definite D call. Trimming left V 8 bases short and J 6 bases short, with 14 bases between. The germline V gene encodes CDR1 MNHEY and CDR2 SMNVEV (reference sequence). This CDR3 is 13 amino acids long. CDR3 residues: CASSQAMLQPQHF. CDR3 nucleotides: TGTGCCAGCTCCCAAGCGATGCTTCAGCCCCAGCATTTT.

The V and J genes are TRBV9 and TRBJ2-1; 8 bases are shared with TRBD2. J lost 10 bases, V lost 4 bases, and 13 bases had no gene match. CDR1 is SGDLS and CDR2 is YYNGEE in the germline V gene. The CDR3 consists of 15 residues. The CDR3 nucleotides are TGTGCCAGCAGCCCCGGGACTAGGGGAGTGGGGGAGCAGTTCTTC. This translates into CASSPGTRGVGEQFF.

This chain connects TRBV28 to TRBJ2-3, with TRBD2 as a possible D gene (6 bases). CDR3 length: 14 residues. Germline V gene lookup returns CDR1 MDHEN and CDR2 SYDVKM. Deletions cut 3 bases from V and 0 bases from J, with 7 bases between. The CDR3 here is CASSFRGSTDTQYF. The CDR3 DNA follows: TGTGCCAGCAGTTTTCGGGGGAGCACAGATACGCAGTATTTT. Full variable domain (outside the CDR3, taken from reference TRBV28 and TRBJ2-3): DVKVTQSSRYLVKRTGEKVFLECVQDMDHENMFWYRQDPGLGLRLIYFSYDVKMKEKGDIPEGYSVSREKKERFSLILESASTNQTSMYLCASSFRGSTDTQYFGPGTRLTVL.